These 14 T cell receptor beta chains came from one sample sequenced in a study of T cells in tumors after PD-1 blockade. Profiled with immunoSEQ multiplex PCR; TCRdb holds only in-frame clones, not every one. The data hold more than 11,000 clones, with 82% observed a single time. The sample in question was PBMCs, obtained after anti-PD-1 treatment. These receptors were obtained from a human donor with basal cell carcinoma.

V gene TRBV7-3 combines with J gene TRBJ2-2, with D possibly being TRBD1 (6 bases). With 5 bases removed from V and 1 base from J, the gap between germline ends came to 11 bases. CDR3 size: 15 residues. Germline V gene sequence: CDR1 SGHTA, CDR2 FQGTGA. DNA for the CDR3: TGTGCCAGCAGCCGCCTGACAGGGAACACCGGGGAGCTGTTTTTT. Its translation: CASSRLTGNTGELFF. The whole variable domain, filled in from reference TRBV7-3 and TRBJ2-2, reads GAGVSQTPSNKVTEKGKYVELRCDPISGHTALYWYRQSLGQGPEFLIYFQGTGAADDSGLPNDRFFAVRPEGSVSTLKIQRTERGDSAVYLCASSRLTGNTGELFFGEGSRLTVL.

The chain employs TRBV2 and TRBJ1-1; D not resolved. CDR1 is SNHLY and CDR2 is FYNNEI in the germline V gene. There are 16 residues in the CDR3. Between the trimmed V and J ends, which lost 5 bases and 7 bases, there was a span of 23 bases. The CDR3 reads CASSTRSFRFSGEAFF. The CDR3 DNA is TGTGCCAGCAGTACCCGAAGTTTCAGGTTCTCCGGTGAAGCTTTCTTT.

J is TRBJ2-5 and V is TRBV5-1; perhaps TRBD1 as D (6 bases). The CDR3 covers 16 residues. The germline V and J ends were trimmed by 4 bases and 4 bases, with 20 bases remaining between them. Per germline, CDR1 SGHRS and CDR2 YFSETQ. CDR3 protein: CASSLSGAKFPETQYF. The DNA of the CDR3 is TGCGCCAGCAGCCTCTCAGGGGCGAAGTTCCCAGAGACCCAGTACTTC.

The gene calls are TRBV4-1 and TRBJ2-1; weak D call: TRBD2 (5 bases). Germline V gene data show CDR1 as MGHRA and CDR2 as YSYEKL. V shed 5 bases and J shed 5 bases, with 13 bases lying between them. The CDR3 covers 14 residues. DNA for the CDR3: TGCGCCAGCAGCAATAGCGCAACAAACAATGAGCAGTTCTTC. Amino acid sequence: CASSNSATNNEQFF.

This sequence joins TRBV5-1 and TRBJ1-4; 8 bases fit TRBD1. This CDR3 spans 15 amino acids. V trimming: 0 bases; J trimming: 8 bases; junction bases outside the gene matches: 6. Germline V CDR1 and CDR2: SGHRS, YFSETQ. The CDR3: CASSLEAGGREKLFF. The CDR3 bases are TGCGCCAGCAGCTTGGAGGCAGGGGGCCGGGAAAAACTGTTTTTT.

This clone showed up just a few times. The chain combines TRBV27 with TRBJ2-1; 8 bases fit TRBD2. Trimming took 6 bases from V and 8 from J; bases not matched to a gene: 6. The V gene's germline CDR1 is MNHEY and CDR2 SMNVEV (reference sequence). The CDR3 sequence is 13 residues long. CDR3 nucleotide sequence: TGTGCCAGCAGCCCGGGACTAGTACATGAGCAGTTCTTC. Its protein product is CASSPGLVHEQFF.

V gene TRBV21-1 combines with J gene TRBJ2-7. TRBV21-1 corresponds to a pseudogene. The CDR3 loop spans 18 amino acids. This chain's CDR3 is CASSKLEVSPKGYYEQYF. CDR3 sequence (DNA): TGTGCCAGCAGCAAACTTGAGGTTTCGCCTAAAGGGTACTACGAGCAGTACTTC.

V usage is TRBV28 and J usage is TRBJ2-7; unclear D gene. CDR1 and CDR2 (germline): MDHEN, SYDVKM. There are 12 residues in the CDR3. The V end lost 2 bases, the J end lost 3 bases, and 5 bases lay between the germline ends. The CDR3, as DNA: TGTGCCAGCAGTTTAAACCTCTACGAGCAGTACTTC. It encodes CASSLNLYEQYF.

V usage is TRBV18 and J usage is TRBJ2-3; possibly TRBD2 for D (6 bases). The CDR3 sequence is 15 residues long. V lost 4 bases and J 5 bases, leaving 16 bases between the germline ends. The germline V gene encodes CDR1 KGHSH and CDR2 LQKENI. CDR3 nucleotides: TGTGCCAGCTCACTGGGACTCCCCGGTGTAGATACGCAGTATTTT. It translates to CASSLGLPGVDTQYF.

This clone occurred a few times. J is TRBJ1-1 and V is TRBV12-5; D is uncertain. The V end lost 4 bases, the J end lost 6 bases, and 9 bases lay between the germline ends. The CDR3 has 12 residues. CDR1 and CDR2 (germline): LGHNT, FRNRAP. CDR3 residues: CASGSRKAEAFF. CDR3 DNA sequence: TGTGCTAGTGGTTCTAGGAAGGCTGAAGCTTTCTTT.

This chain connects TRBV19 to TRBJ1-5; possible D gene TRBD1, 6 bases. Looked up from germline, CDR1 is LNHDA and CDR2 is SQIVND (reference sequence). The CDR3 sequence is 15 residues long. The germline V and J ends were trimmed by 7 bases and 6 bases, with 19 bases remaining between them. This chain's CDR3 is CASTEGGIRGQPQHF. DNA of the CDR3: TGTGCCAGTACAGAGGGGGGCATTAGGGGTCAGCCCCAGCATTTT. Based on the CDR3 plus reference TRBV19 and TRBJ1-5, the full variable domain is DGGITQSPKYLFRKEGQNVTLSCEQNLNHDAMYWYRQDPGQGLRLIYYSQIVNDFQKGDIAEGYSVSREKKESFPLTVTSAQKNPTAFYLCASTEGGIRGQPQHFGDGTRLSIL.

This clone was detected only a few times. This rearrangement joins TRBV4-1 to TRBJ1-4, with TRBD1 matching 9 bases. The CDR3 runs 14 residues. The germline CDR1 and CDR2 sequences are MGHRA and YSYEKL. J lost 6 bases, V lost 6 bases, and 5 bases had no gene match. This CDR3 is CASSDRGNDEKLFF. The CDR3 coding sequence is TGCGCCAGCAGTGACAGGGGGAACGATGAAAAACTGTTTTTT.

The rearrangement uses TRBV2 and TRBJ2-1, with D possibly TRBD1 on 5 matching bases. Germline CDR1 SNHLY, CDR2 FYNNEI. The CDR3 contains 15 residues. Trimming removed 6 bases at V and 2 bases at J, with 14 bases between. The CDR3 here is CASRITGLPYNEQFF. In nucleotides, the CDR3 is TGTGCCAGCAGGATTACAGGATTGCCCTACAATGAGCAGTTCTTC.

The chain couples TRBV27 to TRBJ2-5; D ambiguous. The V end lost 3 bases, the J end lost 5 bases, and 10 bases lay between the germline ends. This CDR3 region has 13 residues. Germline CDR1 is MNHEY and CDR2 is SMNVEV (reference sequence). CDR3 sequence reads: CASSLMGGETQYF. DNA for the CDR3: TGTGCCAGCAGTTTGATGGGTGGGGAGACCCAGTACTTC.